Described below is a single TCR beta chain sequence and its context. This clone was seen only once. What antigen it recognizes has not been identified. Per-base qualities were not stored, and no clone one base away is much larger. The data were taken from a study of blood T cell repertoires in COVID-19 (dated by TCRdb to 2020 to 2022). Some background on the complete study: Collaborator samples came from the United States, Italy and Spain and covered acute and convalescent phases of COVID-19. The material from the prospective study consisted of cDNA or gDNA derived from T cells, B-cell-depleted T cells, or PBMCs. Deeply sampled blood TCRbeta repertoires from subjects exposed to, actively infected with, or recovered from COVID-19 were included in the dataset. The repertoires were released in a freely available public database meant as a resource for research on the immune response to SARS-CoV-2. The samples were drawn from the first 160 participants of the ongoing ImmuneRACE study and from 1,254 subjects provided by 6 global collaborators. Nearly every sample came with metadata listing a de-identified subject ID, COVID-19 status, age in years and sex. Where HLA class I and class II types were available, the types were taken from metadata supplied by the sample provider, not from assay-based typing. Findings and caveats that apply to the study as a whole: The quantity of clinical and demographic metadata differed by source and by participant and was supplied without curation.

In the prospective study, participants were about 18 to 95 years old, resided in 20 to 30 geographic areas of the United States, and were enrolled through a virtual design. In the prospective study, cohorts were assigned on the basis of participant-reported clinical history obtained from a screening survey and a study questionnaire. In the prospective study, mobile phlebotomists collected whole blood, serum and a nasopharyngeal or oropharyngeal swab from each participant. Prospective study participants could optionally give additional blood draws and questionnaires over an approximately two-month period. Prospective study blood samples were shipped either frozen or at room temperature before DNA extraction. The immunoSEQ Assay, a bias-controlled multiplex PCR, was used to amplify TCRbeta CDR3 regions from genomic DNA. The authors processed their data as follows. Nucleated cell counts per sample were estimated from amplification of reference gene primers within the assay. To quantify the absolute abundance of each unique TCRbeta CDR3 rearrangement, sequence reads were collapsed and filtered. For each sample, productive Simpson clonality was calculated by taking the square root of Simpson's diversity index across productive rearrangements. This immuneACCESS table, as held by TCRdb, lists in-frame sequences with V and J called but not all clones. Of the missing ones, under half trace to an unresolved V gene in checked studies; the others have no known cause. The V and J calls and clone size were taken over from that table, and D and trimming were inferred from the DNA. The sample table records 150,000 or so clones; about 90% of these occur just once. The ten biggest clones cover 0.95% to 1.5% of the sample.

The sequencing sample was made of PBMCs or T cells enriched from blood (not recorded which). The clonotype originates from a human donor with acute COVID-19. The donor label of this sample is uncertain.

The CDR3 region reads CASSPETDTQYF. The nucleotide sequence reads as follows: TGTGCCAGCTCACCAGAGACAGATACGCAGTATTTT. The rearranged chain carries TRBV18 and TRBJ2-3; a confident D gene designation cannot be given. CDR1 and CDR2, per the germline V gene, are KGHSH and LQKENI. Cut back by 2 bases and 3 bases, the V and J ends lie 3 bases apart. The cysteine opens and the phenylalanine closes a CDR3 of 12 amino acids. The DNA shown is the 36-base CDR3, in frame from base 1.